Sequencing of this T cell receptor beta chain was carried out in a study of tumor-infiltrating lymphocytes in glioblastoma multiforme. Multiple V-beta primers and a C-beta primer amplified TCRB from RNA. TCRB-specific cDNA synthesis used around 0.5 ug of total RNA. No unique molecular identifiers were described for these TCRB libraries. TCRdb fed the multiplex PCR reads into MiXCR, producing one record per CDR3 protein. The sample has 9,000 or so distinct CDR3 sequences; 74% are singletons. Study results and caveats: Unequal TCR RNA per T cell might skew measured clone sizes.

Remarks on this clonotype: The antigen remains undetermined.

Trimming removed 6 bases at V and 3 bases at J, with 14 bases between. The CDR3 runs to 14 residues. CDR1 MNHNY and CDR2 SVGAGI come from the germline V gene (reference sequence). The clonotype was recovered from a male donor with glioblastoma. This rearrangement joins TRBV6-6 to TRBJ2-5; D might be TRBD1 (6 bases). Input material: brain tumor tissue. The chain's CDR3 is CASRPPQGKETQYF. In nucleotides, the CDR3 is TGTGCCAGCAGGCCACCTCAGGGGAAAGAGACCCAGTACTTC.